These T cell receptor beta chains were read from a single sample in a study of early T cells in non-severe SARS-CoV-2 infection. One entry per CDR3 protein, called by TCRdb with MiXCR from the 5' RACE reads. The sample yields 100,000 to 150,000 distinct CDR3 sequences, just under 15% seen once. The specimen was whole blood. These TCRs come from an adult who was a healthcare worker with PCR-confirmed SARS-CoV-2 infection or an uninfected control (not recorded which). Both conserved end residues are part of each CDR3. The order of the fields is V gene, J gene, D gene, clone size, CDR3 protein, CDR3 DNA. D genes are given only for firm matches. Where a row states a size, it is once, few, many or the class of an expanded clone; other rows omit it.

>TRBV9|TRBJ2-3|TRBD2|.
CASSALAGAGTDTQYF
TGTGCCAGCAGCGCGCTAGCGGGGGCAGGCACAGATACGCAGTATTTT
>TRBV20-1|TRBJ2-7|TRBD2|few
CSGYLREGEQYF
TGCAGTGGTTACCTAAGGGAGGGCGAGCAGTACTTC
>TRBV18|TRBJ2-7|.|many
CASSLSYEQYF
TGTGCCAGCAGCTTATCCTACGAGCAGTACTTC
>TRBV30|TRBJ1-1|TRBD1|.
CAWSVRGQGDTEAFF
TGTGCCTGGAGTGTACGAGGTCAGGGGGACACTGAAGCTTTCTTT
>TRBV6-1|TRBJ2-7|TRBD2|many
CASSVRLAASSYEQYF
TGTGCCAGCAGTGTTCGACTAGCCGCAAGCTCCTACGAGCAGTACTTC
>TRBV19|TRBJ1-2|.|.
CASSFGGNGYTF
TGTGCCAGTAGTTTCGGAGGGAACGGCTACACCTTC
>TRBV5-1|TRBJ1-2|TRBD1|many
CASSPEGQGASGYTF
TGCGCCAGCAGCCCGGAGGGACAGGGGGCTAGTGGCTACACCTTC
>TRBV6-6|TRBJ1-5|.|few
CASSSLRRTPGSQPQHF
TGTGCCAGCAGCTCTCTCCGGAGGACCCCCGGGAGTCAGCCCCAGCATTTT
>TRBV5-1|TRBJ2-3|TRBD1|.
CASSLRTGPDTQYF
TGCGCCAGCAGCTTACGGACAGGGCCGGATACGCAGTATTTT
>TRBV12-3/TRBV12-4|TRBJ1-4|.|many
CASSFFGGNEKLFF
TGTGCCAGCAGTTTTTTCGGCGGAAATGAAAAACTGTTTTTT
>TRBV19|TRBJ2-1|TRBD1|few
CASTDRDRKYNEQFF
TGTGCCAGTACCGACCGGGACAGAAAATACAATGAGCAGTTCTTC
>TRBV20-1|TRBJ2-7|.|.
CSARDLLGAGSIDEQYF
TGCAGTGCTAGAGATCTGTTGGGGGCGGGATCTATCGACGAGCAGTACTTC
>TRBV10-3|TRBJ2-5|TRBD2|many
CAIRLADQETQYF
TGTGCCATCAGGCTAGCGGATCAAGAGACCCAGTACTTC
>TRBV27|TRBJ1-6|.|few
CASSSGHVNSPLHF
TGTGCCAGCAGTTCAGGACATGTGAATTCACCCCTCCACTTT
>TRBV11-2|TRBJ2-4|TRBD1|.
CASSLRPSGQLNIQYF
TGTGCCAGCAGCTTGAGGCCCTCGGGACAGCTAAACATTCAGTACTTC
>TRBV6-6|TRBJ1-1|TRBD1|few
CASRSNRGGTEAFF
TGTGCCAGCAGATCCAACAGGGGAGGCACTGAAGCTTTCTTT
>TRBV7-9|TRBJ1-3|TRBD1|few
CASSWDSAYSGNTIYF
TGTGCCAGCAGCTGGGACAGTGCTTACTCTGGAAACACCATATATTTT
>TRBV2|TRBJ2-5|.|.
CASSELRGQTQYF
TGTGCCAGCAGTGAATTGCGTGGCCAGACCCAGTACTTC
>TRBV29-1|TRBJ2-1|.|few
CSVCRDHNEQFF
TGCAGCGTTTGTAGGGACCACAATGAGCAGTTCTTC
>TRBV5-1|TRBJ2-7|.|.
CASSLEWDREQYF
TGCGCCAGCAGCTTGGAGTGGGACCGAGAGCAGTACTTC
>TRBV5-4|TRBJ2-5|.|.
CASSLEASSETQYF
TGTGCCAGCAGCTTGGAGGCTAGCTCTGAGACCCAGTACTTC
>TRBV10-2|TRBJ2-1|.|once
CASSLDQGDEQFF
TGCGCCAGCAGCTTGGACCAGGGCGATGAGCAGTTCTTC
>TRBV2|TRBJ2-2|TRBD1|.
CASCDSRDRATGELFF
TGTGCCAGCTGTGATTCCCGGGACAGGGCCACCGGGGAGCTGTTTTTT
>TRBV29-1|TRBJ1-2|.|few
CSAGGGLDGYTF
TGCAGCGCCGGTGGGGGGTTGGATGGCTACACCTTC
>TRBV4-2|TRBJ1-3|TRBD1|.
CASSQGKQGQNTIYF
TGTGCCAGCAGCCAAGGGAAACAGGGGCAGAACACCATATATTTT
>TRBV5-1|TRBJ1-1|.|few
CASSFGSGDTEAFF
TGCGCCAGCAGCTTCGGTAGCGGAGACACTGAAGCTTTCTTT
>TRBV27|TRBJ1-2|.|few
CASRFNPGTYTF
TGTGCCAGCAGATTCAACCCCGGGACATACACCTTC
>TRBV7-9|TRBJ2-5|TRBD2|.
CASSPTSGGEETQYF
TGTGCCAGCAGCCCGACTAGCGGGGGCGAAGAGACCCAGTACTTC
>TRBV27|TRBJ2-7|.|few
CKPYEQYF
TGTAAACCCTACGAGCAGTACTTC
>TRBV19|TRBJ2-3|.|few
CASSIGRPSTDTQYF
TGTGCCAGTAGTATTGGACGACCTAGCACAGATACGCAGTATTTT
>TRBV29-1|TRBJ1-1|TRBD1|few
CSVITGGFTEAFF
TGCAGCGTTATCACAGGGGGTTTCACTGAAGCTTTCTTT
>TRBV4-2|TRBJ2-1|.|few
CASSQDPVMASDNEQFF
TGTGCCAGCAGCCAAGATCCAGTGATGGCTAGTGACAATGAGCAGTTCTTC
>TRBV30|TRBJ2-6|.|few
CAWILKGAGANVLTF
TGTGCCTGGATCCTGAAGGGGGCTGGGGCCAACGTCCTGACTTTC
>TRBV20-1|TRBJ2-1|TRBD2|many
CSARDFAGGQFF
TGCAGTGCTAGAGATTTCGCGGGGGGGCAGTTCTTC
>TRBV20-1|TRBJ2-2|TRBD2|.
CSARSLSGGSNGELFF
TGCAGTGCTAGGTCTCTCAGCGGGGGATCCAACGGGGAGCTGTTTTTT
>TRBV7-9|TRBJ1-1|.|many
CASSPRGAPPDEAFF
TGTGCCAGCAGCCCCCGTGGGGCGCCCCCCGATGAAGCTTTCTTT
>TRBV6-1|TRBJ1-2|.|.
CASSEALQAGLGYTF
TGTGCCAGCAGTGAAGCGCTTCAGGCAGGGCTTGGCTACACCTTC
>TRBV27|TRBJ1-1|TRBD1|many
CASSTRQGNTDAFF
TGTGCCAGCAGTACCAGACAGGGTAACACTGATGCTTTCTTT
>TRBV28|TRBJ1-6|TRBD1|few
CASSLGDRVNSPLHF
TGTGCCAGCAGTTTGGGAGACAGGGTGAATTCACCCCTCCACTTT
>TRBV6-1|TRBJ2-1|TRBD2|.
CASTASQLAIEWDF
TGTGCCAGCACGGCCTCTCAACTAGCGATTGAGTGGGACTTC
>TRBV20-1|TRBJ1-5|TRBD1|few
CSAGDRGKVQHF
TGCAGTGCTGGGGACAGGGGAAAAGTCCAGCATTTT
>TRBV5-1|TRBJ1-2|.|few
CASSLGAGPSRTGYTF
TGCGCCAGCAGCTTGGGGGCAGGCCCTAGCAGGACGGGCTACACCTTC
>TRBV9|TRBJ2-1|TRBD1|.
CASSAGQGNEQFF
TGTGCCAGCAGCGCTGGACAGGGCAATGAGCAGTTCTTC
>TRBV27|TRBJ1-2|.|.
CASSNLLLGALRYTF
TGTGCCAGCAGTAATCTTCTTTTGGGGGCTTTGCGCTACACCTTC
>TRBV3-1|TRBJ1-6|.|.
CASSQSWSDSPLHF
TGTGCCAGCAGCCAATCATGGTCGGATTCACCCCTCCACTTT
>TRBV6-1|TRBJ2-5|.|few
CASSELMSSVETQYF
TGTGCCAGCAGTGAATTAATGTCGTCGGTCGAGACCCAGTACTTC
>TRBV7-9|TRBJ1-1|TRBD1|.
CASSPRQGGSTEAFF
TGTGCCAGCAGCCCAAGACAGGGAGGAAGCACTGAAGCTTTCTTT
>TRBV20-1|TRBJ2-3|.|few
CSARTSEGTDTQYF
TGCAGTGCTAGAACTAGTGAGGGCACAGATACGCAGTATTTT
>TRBV30|TRBJ1-2|.|.
CAWSPGGGGYTF
TGTGCCTGGAGTCCTGGGGGTGGTGGCTACACCTTC
>TRBV12-3/TRBV12-4|TRBJ2-1|.|.
CASREYNNEQFF
TGTGCCAGCAGAGAGTACAACAATGAGCAGTTCTTC
>TRBV2|TRBJ2-3|.|.
CATRAEVDTQYF
TGTGCCACCCGGGCAGAGGTAGATACGCAGTATTTT
>TRBV20-1|TRBJ1-2|.|few
CSAQKGGSFEYGYTF
TGCAGTGCCCAGAAAGGAGGGTCGTTTGAGTATGGCTACACCTTC
>TRBV10-2|TRBJ2-1|TRBD2|few
CASSAVGSGLSF
TGCGCCAGCAGTGCCGTGGGTAGCGGGCTTTCCTTC
>TRBV10-3|TRBJ2-5|TRBD2|.
CAIDGGGHQETQYF
TGTGCCATAGACGGGGGGGGACACCAAGAGACCCAGTACTTC
>TRBV20-1|TRBJ1-6|TRBD1|few
CSAREPGQGNSPLHF
TGCAGTGCTAGAGAACCGGGACAGGGGAATTCACCCCTCCACTTT
>TRBV5-1|TRBJ1-2|.|few
CASRGARANYGYTF
TGCGCCAGTCGAGGTGCCAGGGCGAACTATGGCTACACCTTC
>TRBV15|TRBJ2-1|.|.
CATSRDLGGEQFF
TGTGCCACCAGCAGAGATCTTGGGGGGGAGCAGTTCTTC